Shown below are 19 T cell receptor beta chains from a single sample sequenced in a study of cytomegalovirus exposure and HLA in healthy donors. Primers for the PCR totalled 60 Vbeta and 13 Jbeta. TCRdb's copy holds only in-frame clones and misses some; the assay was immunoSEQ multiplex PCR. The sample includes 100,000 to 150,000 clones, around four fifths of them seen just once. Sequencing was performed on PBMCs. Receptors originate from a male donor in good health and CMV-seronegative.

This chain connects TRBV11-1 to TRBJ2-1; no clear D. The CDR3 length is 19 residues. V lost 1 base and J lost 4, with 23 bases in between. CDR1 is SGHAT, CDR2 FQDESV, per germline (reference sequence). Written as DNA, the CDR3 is TGTGCCAGCAGCTTAGGTCTTAAAGGATGGCAGGTAAATTACAATGAGCAGTTCTTC. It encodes CASSLGLKGWQVNYNEQFF.

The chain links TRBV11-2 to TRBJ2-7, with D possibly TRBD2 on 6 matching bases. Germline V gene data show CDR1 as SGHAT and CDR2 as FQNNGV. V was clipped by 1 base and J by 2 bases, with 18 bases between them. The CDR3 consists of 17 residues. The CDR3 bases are TGTGCCAGCAGCTTAGGGGCCCTGGCGGCGGGGACCTACGAGCAGTACTTC. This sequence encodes CASSLGALAAGTYEQYF.

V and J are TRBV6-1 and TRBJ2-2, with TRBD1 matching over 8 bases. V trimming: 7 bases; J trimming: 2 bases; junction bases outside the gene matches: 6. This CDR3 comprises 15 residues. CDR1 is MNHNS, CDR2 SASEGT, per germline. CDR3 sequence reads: CASTDRVGNTGELFF. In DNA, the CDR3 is TGTGCCAGCACGGACAGGGTGGGAAACACCGGGGAGCTGTTTTTT.

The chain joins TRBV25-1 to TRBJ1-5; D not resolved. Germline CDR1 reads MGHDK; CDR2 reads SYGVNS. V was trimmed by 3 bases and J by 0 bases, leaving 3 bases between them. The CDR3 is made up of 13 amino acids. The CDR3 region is CASSDYSNQPQHF. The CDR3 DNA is TGTGCCAGCAGTGACTATAGCAATCAGCCCCAGCATTTT.

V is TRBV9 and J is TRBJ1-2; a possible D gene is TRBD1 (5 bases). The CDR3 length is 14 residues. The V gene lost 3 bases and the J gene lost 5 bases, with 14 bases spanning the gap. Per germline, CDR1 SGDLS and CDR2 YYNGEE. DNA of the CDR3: TGTGCCAGCAGCGGGCGGGGGACCACTTATGGCTACACCTTC. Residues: CASSGRGTTYGYTF.

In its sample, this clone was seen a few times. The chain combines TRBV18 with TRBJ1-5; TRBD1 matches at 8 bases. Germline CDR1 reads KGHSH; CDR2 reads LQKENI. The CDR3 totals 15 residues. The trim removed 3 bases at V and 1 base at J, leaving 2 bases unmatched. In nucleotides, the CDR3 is TGTGCCAGCTCACCGGACAGGGCCAGCAATCAGCCCCAGCATTTT. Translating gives CASSPDRASNQPQHF.

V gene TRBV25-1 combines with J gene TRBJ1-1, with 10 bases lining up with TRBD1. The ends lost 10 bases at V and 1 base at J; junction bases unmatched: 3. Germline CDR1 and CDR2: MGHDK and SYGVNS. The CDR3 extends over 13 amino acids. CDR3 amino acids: CATRTGGNTEAFF. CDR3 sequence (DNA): TGTGCCACCAGGACAGGGGGGAACACTGAAGCTTTCTTT.

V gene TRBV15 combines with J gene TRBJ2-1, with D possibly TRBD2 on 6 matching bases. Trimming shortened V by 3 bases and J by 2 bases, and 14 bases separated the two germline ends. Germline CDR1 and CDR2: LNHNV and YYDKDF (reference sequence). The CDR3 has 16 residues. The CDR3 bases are TGTGCCACCAGCAGTACGGACTACCTAACCTACAATGAGCAGTTCTTC. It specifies CATSSTDYLTYNEQFF.

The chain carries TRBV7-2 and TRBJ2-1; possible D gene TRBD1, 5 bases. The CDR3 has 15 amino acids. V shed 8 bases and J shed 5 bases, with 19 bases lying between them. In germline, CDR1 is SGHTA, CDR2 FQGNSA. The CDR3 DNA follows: TGTGCCAGCCGCCAGGGTGGGTTCCAGGACAATGAGCAGTTCTTC. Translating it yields CASRQGGFQDNEQFF.

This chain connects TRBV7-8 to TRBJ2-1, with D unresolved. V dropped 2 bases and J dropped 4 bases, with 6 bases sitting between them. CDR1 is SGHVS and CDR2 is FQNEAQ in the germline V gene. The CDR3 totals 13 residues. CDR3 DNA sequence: TGTGCCAGCAGCTTACAGGATTACAATGAGCAGTTCTTC. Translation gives CASSLQDYNEQFF.

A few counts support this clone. The CDR3 DNA sequence: TGTGCCAGCAGTGAAAAGCCATCCTACGAGCAGTACTTC. Its protein product is CASSEKPSYEQYF. This chain links TRBV2 with TRBJ2-7; no firm D call. The CDR3 extends over 13 amino acids. Germline V gene lookup returns CDR1 SNHLY and CDR2 FYNNEI. Between the trimmed V and J ends, which lost 2 bases and 1 base, there was a span of 6 bases.

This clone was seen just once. The CDR3 is CSAKVGQGIQETQYF. CDR3 bases: TGCAGCGCCAAAGTGGGACAGGGGATCCAAGAGACCCAGTACTTC. The chain carries TRBV29-1 and TRBJ2-5; 10 bases are a match to TRBD1. V lost 7 bases, J lost 1 base, and 9 bases stayed unmatched. Germline CDR1 is SQVTM and CDR2 is ANQGSEA. The CDR3 runs to 15 residues.

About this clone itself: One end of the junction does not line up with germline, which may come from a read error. For the CDR3, the DNA is TGTGCCAGCGGCCAAGATTCCGGGACTAATGAAAAACTGTTTTTT. This gives the protein CASGQDSGTNEKLFF. The genes are TRBV4-2 and TRBJ1-4; D is uncertain. CDR1 and CDR2 from the germline V gene are LGHNA and YNFKEQ. The CDR3 is 15 amino acids.

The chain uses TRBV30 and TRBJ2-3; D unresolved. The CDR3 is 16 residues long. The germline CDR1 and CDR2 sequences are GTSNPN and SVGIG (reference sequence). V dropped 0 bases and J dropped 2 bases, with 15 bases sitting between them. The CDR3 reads CAWSVPPRKPTDTQYF. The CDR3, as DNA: TGTGCCTGGAGTGTACCCCCCCGAAAGCCCACAGATACGCAGTATTTT.

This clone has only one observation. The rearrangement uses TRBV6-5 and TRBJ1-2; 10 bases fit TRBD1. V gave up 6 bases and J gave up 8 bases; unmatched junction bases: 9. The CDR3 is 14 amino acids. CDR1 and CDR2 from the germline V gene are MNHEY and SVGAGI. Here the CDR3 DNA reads TGTGCCAGCAGCCCGGGACAGGGGATTGGCGGCTACACCTTC. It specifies CASSPGQGIGGYTF.

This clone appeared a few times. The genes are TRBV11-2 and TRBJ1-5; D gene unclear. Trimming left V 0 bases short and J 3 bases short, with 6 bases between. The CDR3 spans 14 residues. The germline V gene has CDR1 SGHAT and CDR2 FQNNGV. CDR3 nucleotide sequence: TGTGCCAGCAGCTTAGACGGGAACAATCAGCCCCAGCATTTT. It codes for CASSLDGNNQPQHF.

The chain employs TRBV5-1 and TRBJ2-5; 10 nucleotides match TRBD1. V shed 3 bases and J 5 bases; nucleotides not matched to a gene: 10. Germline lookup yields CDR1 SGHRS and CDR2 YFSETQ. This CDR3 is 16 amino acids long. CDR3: CASSSTGGAGGETQYF. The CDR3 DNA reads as TGCGCCAGCAGCTCGACAGGGGGCGCAGGGGGGGAGACCCAGTACTTC.

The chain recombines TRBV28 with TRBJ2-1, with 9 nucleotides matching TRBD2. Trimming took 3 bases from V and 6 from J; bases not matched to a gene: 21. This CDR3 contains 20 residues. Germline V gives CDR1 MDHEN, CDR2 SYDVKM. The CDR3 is CASSLFSAGGPLGMSNEQFF. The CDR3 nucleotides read TGTGCCAGCAGTTTGTTTTCCGCGGGAGGGCCTTTGGGGATGTCCAATGAGCAGTTCTTC.

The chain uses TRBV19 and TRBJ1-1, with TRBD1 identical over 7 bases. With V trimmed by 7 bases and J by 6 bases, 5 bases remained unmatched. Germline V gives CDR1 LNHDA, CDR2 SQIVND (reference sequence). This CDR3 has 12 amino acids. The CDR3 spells CASTGGFAEAFF. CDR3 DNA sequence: TGTGCCAGTACAGGGGGATTCGCTGAAGCTTTCTTT.